This TCR beta chain derives from a study of low-dose radiotherapy and immunotherapy resistance in tumors (dated by TCRdb to between 2020 and 2023). With regard to the full study: Patients in Cohort 1 were given 0.5 Gy per fraction every 2 weeks, and the prescribed total PTV dose was 6.5 Gy. Nivolumab and ipilimumab were both given intravenously, with nivolumab at a 240 mg flat dose every two weeks and ipilimumab at 1 mg/kg every six weeks. Eight patients were included in the translational analysis: three from the first dose cohort and the first five from the second dose cohort. Patients took aspirin 300 mg orally once daily for four cycles, starting on cycle 1 day 1. Patients in Cohort 2 were given 1 Gy per fraction every two weeks, for a total of 13 Gy across 26 weeks. The trial did not randomize participants into treatment groups. Cyclophosphamide 200 mg/m2 was administered intravenously every two weeks, one day before each radiation and immunotherapy administration.

The table lists this clonotype with a count of one. There is no known antigen for this receptor. No qualities accompany the bases; no much larger clone lies one base away. A lone read gives weak evidence. The sample's time point label, in plain terms: after trial treatment. The treatment or condition label corresponds to: LDRT plus nivolumab, ipilimumab, low-dose cyclophosphamide and aspirin (RACIN trial). Donors were enrolled in RACIN, a single-arm phase I dose-escalation trial in which nivolumab, ipilimumab, aspirin, low-dose cyclophosphamide and low-dose radiotherapy were combined. Eligible patients had advanced, TIL-negative solid tumors. The cysteine opens and the phenylalanine closes a CDR3 of 14 amino acids. Only CDR3 DNA remains: 42 bases, in frame from the first base. A distance of 13 bases separates the germline ends of V and J, which lose 4 bases and 6 bases respectively. CDR1 and CDR2, per the germline V gene, are KGHDR and SFDVKD.

The sample was run on an Illumina HiSeq 2500. To make first-strand cDNA, Superscript III was used along with a set of TRAV- and TRBV-specific primers so that both the TCRalpha and TCRbeta chains were covered. An approximately 20-cycle PCR with Phusion amplified the TCRs, pairing a constant-region primer with the adapter that was attached to the V primers. The isolated mRNA was amplified using the MessageAmp II aRNA Amplification Kit, with in vitro transcription performed for around 16 hours at 37 degrees C. The Dynabeads mRNA DIRECT Purification Kit was used to isolate mRNA for TCR sequencing. Indexed Illumina adapters were added in a second roughly 26-cycle Phusion PCR, and the resulting products were purified with AMPure XP beads. Processing in the source paper ran as follows. Using custom Perl scripts, TCR sequences that encoded the same protein were pooled, out-of-frame sequences were dropped, and the abundance of each clonotype was calculated. Any TCR sequence supported by only a single read was excluded from analysis. Shannon entropy, Gini index, clonality, richness, and the frequency of TCRs shared between repertoires were included as repertoire metrics. TCRdb trimmed the raw reads at Q25, called clones with MiXCR and kept productive beta chains. Entries that share a CDR3 protein sequence are merged under the most common genes and DNA. TCRdb, rather than the study authors, made the V and J calls. Counted in this sample were around 84,000 distinct CDR3 sequences; 15% to 20% of them appeared once. The top ten clonotypes cover less than 1.5% of the sample.

The specimen comprised PBMCs, sampled after low-dose radiotherapy plus immunotherapy. The V and J segments used are TRBV24-1 and TRBJ2-3; TRBD1 is perhaps the D gene, given 5 matching bases. The clonotype originates from a male donor with prostate cancer. The CDR3 reads CATSDPTGADTQYF. The DNA is as follows: TGTGCCACCAGTGACCCGACTGGGGCGGATACGCAGTATTTT.